Each of the 3 T cell receptor beta chains below was sequenced from the same sample in a study of blood T cells in healthy people across ages (dated by TCRdb to the mid-2010s). The library was made by 5' RACE. Sequencing took place on an Illumina HiSeq 2500. A second about 7 to 12 cycle PCR used a sample-barcoded 5' primer and a J-beta primer mix. The public reads were reanalyzed by TCRdb: fastp trimming at Q25, MiXCR alignment, in-frame beta chains only. Entries that share a CDR3 protein sequence are merged under the most common genes and DNA. This sample has 750,000 to 1,000,000 distinct CDR3 sequences in its table, and about 29% of those were observed once. The ten largest clones capture 10% of the sample. These sequences were also reported in another study, on T cells of mothers and their children.

Material: blood. These receptors originate from a woman in her thirties or forties in good health.

The chain uses TRBV3-1 and TRBJ1-2, with TRBD1 as a possible D gene (6 bases). Germline CDR1 reads LGHDT; CDR2 reads YNNKEL (reference sequence). This CDR3 region has 14 residues. V was pared by 3 bases and J by 5 bases, with 13 bases between. CDR3 in DNA: TGTGCCAGCAGCCAGCCGGGACAAAGTTATGGCTACACCTTC. Translation gives CASSQPGQSYGYTF.

This clonotype has a count of ten or more. Germline is not matched at one junction end, which may reflect a read error. The rearrangement links TRBV29-1 to TRBJ2-5, with D maybe TRBD1 (6 bases). The CDR3 is 14 residues long. Germline loops: CDR1 SQVTM, CDR2 ANQGSEA. In DNA form, the CDR3 reads TGCAGCGCTGAAGAGGTTGCAGGGGAAGAGACCCAGTACTTC. Translating it yields CSAEEVAGEETQYF.

This clonotype was detected only a few times. The V gene is TRBV12-3 or TRBV12-4, the J gene TRBJ2-2, with D perhaps TRBD2 (7 bases). The CDR3 spans 15 residues. Trimming took 3 bases from V and 5 from J, leaving 13 bases between them. Here the CDR3 reads CASSFGRGATGELFF. The CDR3 bases are TGTGCCAGCAGTTTTGGACGGGGGGCAACCGGGGAGCTGTTTTTT.